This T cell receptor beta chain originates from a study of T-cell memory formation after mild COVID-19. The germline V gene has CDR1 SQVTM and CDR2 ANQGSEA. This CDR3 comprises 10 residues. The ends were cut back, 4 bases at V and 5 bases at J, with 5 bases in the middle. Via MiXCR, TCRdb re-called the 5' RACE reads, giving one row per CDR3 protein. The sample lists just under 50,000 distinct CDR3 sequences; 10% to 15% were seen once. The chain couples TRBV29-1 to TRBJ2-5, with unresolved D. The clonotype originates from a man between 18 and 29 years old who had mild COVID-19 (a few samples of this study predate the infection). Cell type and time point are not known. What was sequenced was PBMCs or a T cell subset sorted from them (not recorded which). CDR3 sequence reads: CSVVLETQYF. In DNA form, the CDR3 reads TGCAGCGTTGTGCTGGAGACCCAGTACTTC.